These 16 T cell receptor beta chains were sequenced from one sample in a study of T-cell reconstitution after alpha-beta-depleted transplantation in children. Unique molecular identifiers were used to barcode this TCRbeta library. From the PCR reads, TCRdb called clonotypes with MiXCR, one entry per CDR3 protein. The repertoire holds approximately 100,000 distinct CDR3 sequences, with 10% to 15% as singletons. The sequencing used PBMCs from the stem cell graft donor, collected from the stem cell graft. Receptors were obtained from a human donor who donated a stem cell graft to a child with inherited bone marrow failure.

This clonotype was observed at least ten times. The V gene is TRBV20-1, the J gene TRBJ2-1; the D gene is possibly TRBD2 (7 bases). Per germline, CDR1 DFQATT and CDR2 SNEGSKA (reference sequence). Trimming removed 7 bases at V and 4 bases at J, with 26 bases between. CDR3 length: 17 amino acids. Here the CDR3 DNA reads TGCAGTGTTCCGTCCAGCGGGGTGCCCCAGGGGTACAATGAGCAGTTCTTC. The encoded protein is CSVPSSGVPQGYNEQFF.

The chain combines TRBV30 with TRBJ2-6; D is possibly TRBD1 (6 bases). The CDR3 spans 14 residues. Between the trimmed V and J ends, which lost 5 bases and 1 base, there was a span of 9 bases. CDR1 is GTSNPN and CDR2 is SVGIG in the germline V gene (reference sequence). The CDR3 bases are TGTGCCTGGGGCAGGGGATCTGGGGCCAACGTCCTGACTTTC. It is translated as CAWGRGSGANVLTF.

The chain has TRBV6-6 and TRBJ1-1; D remains ambiguous. This CDR3 has 13 residues. The V gene lost 8 bases and the J gene lost 0 bases, with 10 bases spanning the gap. Germline-derived CDR1 and CDR2 are MNHNY and SVGAGI (reference sequence). The CDR3 protein is CASAVGVNTEAFF. CDR3 in DNA: TGTGCCAGCGCCGTTGGGGTGAACACTGAAGCTTTCTTT.

This clonotype came up many times. The chain couples TRBV20-1 to TRBJ2-7; TRBD2 matches 7 bases. The CDR3 extends over 12 amino acids. V dropped 6 bases and J dropped 12; count of bases not matched to a gene: 14. Germline CDR1 is DFQATT and CDR2 is SNEGSKA (reference sequence). DNA for the CDR3: TGCAGTGCCAACGCGGGGGAGGATGCCGGGTACTTC. It is translated as CSANAGEDAGYF.

This clonotype was picked up one time. The chain combines TRBV11-1 with TRBJ2-1; TRBD1 agrees at 8 bases. Germline loops: CDR1 SGHAT, CDR2 FQDESV (reference sequence). The ends lost 4 bases at V and 0 bases at J; junction bases unmatched: 2. This CDR3 is 15 amino acids long. CDR3 residues: CASSYGTGSYNEQFF. The CDR3 DNA follows: TGTGCCAGCAGCTATGGGACAGGCTCCTACAATGAGCAGTTCTTC.

Turning to this clonotype: It may be a read error: a sequence one base away is much more abundant. The chain recombines TRBV5-1 with TRBJ2-5, with D unresolved. Between the trimmed V and J ends, which lost 1 base and 2 bases, there was a span of 9 bases. The CDR3 is made up of 14 amino acids. The V gene's germline CDR1 is SGHRS and CDR2 YFSETQ. CDR3 DNA: TGCGCCAGCAGCTTGATGCGTATTCAAGAGACCCAGTACTTC. Protein sequence: CASSLMRIQETQYF.

This clonotype was counted at least ten times. The chain uses TRBV5-1 and TRBJ1-1; perhaps TRBD1 as D (5 bases). This CDR3 is built from 15 residues. V lost 0 bases to trimming and J lost 0 bases, with 9 bases between them. Germline V gene lookup returns CDR1 SGHRS and CDR2 YFSETQ. The CDR3 bases are TGCGCCAGCAGCTTGGTTGTGGGGCTGAACACTGAAGCTTTCTTT. Translation gives CASSLVVGLNTEAFF.

Many counts were recorded for this clonotype. The chain uses TRBV4-3 and TRBJ2-3; D not resolved. The end of the DNA is better explained by TRBJ1-5, so the J call may be wrong. Per germline, CDR1 LGHNA and CDR2 YSLEER. This CDR3 contains 14 residues. DNA for the CDR3: TGCGCCAGCAGCCAGGAGGTAGCGGGGTCCATTCAGCATTTT. This sequence encodes CASSQEVAGSIQHF.

The table lists this clonotype with many counts. This chain links TRBV29-1 with TRBJ1-2, with a tentative D call TRBD1 (5 bases). Trimming took 3 bases from V and 3 from J, leaving 11 bases between them. Germline-derived CDR1 and CDR2 are SQVTM and ANQGSEA. There are 13 residues in the CDR3. The CDR3 is CSVDLDRYYGYTF. The DNA for the CDR3 is TGCAGCGTTGATCTTGACAGATACTATGGCTACACCTTC.

The table lists this clonotype with many counts. V is TRBV11-2 and J is TRBJ2-2; 12 positions match TRBD2. With 5 bases clipped from V and 7 bases from J, the junction kept 11 bases outside the gene matches. The CDR3 spans 17 residues. CDR1 and CDR2 from the germline V gene are SGHAT and FQNNGV. This CDR3 reads CASSGILAGGPIGELFF. Written as DNA, the CDR3 is TGTGCCAGCAGCGGAATTCTAGCGGGGGGGCCGATCGGGGAGCTGTTTTTT.

This clonotype was observed at least ten times. V is TRBV7-8 and J is TRBJ2-7; 10 bases align to TRBD2. With V trimmed by 8 bases and J by 6 bases, 7 bases remained unmatched. The CDR3 runs 13 residues. The germline gives CDR1 SGHVS, CDR2 FQNEAQ. CDR3 protein: CASGVAGGGEQYF. For the CDR3, the DNA is TGTGCCAGCGGAGTAGCGGGGGGAGGCGAGCAGTACTTC.

This clonotype was observed many times. The chain joins TRBV11-2 to TRBJ1-4; D is uncertain. This CDR3 contains 15 residues. The germline gives CDR1 SGHAT, CDR2 FQNNGV. V lost 0 bases and J lost 8, with 13 bases in between. In nucleotides, the CDR3 is TGTGCCAGCAGCTTAGATGCGTCCGGAGCCGAAAAACTGTTTTTT. Amino acids: CASSLDASGAEKLFF. The full variable domain, completed using reference TRBV11-2 and TRBJ1-4, is EAGVAQSPRYKIIEKRQSVAFWCNPISGHATLYWYQQILGQGPKLLIQFQNNGVVDDSQLPKDRFSAERLKGVDSTLKIQPAKLEDSAVYLCASSLDASGAEKLFFGSGTQLSVL.

This clonotype was recorded many times. The chain combines TRBV20-1 with TRBJ1-6; D unresolved. Germline V gives CDR1 DFQATT, CDR2 SNEGSKA (reference sequence). The CDR3 has 16 residues. V lost 1 base to trimming and J lost 7 bases, with 17 bases between them. CDR3 DNA: TGCAGTGCTAGAGCCCCAGAAGCCCCATTCAATTCACCCCTCCACTTT. It yields the protein CSARAPEAPFNSPLHF.

This clonotype was seen at least ten times. This chain uses TRBV6-1 with TRBJ1-5; 9 bases map to TRBD1. Germline V gives CDR1 MNHNS, CDR2 SASEGT. Trimming cost V 5 bases and J 3 bases; bases outside gene matches: 14. The CDR3 covers 18 residues. CDR3 residues: CASSRATGTGFTNQPQHF. In DNA form, the CDR3 reads TGTGCCAGCAGTAGAGCGACCGGGACAGGGTTTACCAATCAGCCCCAGCATTTT.

The chain recombines TRBV7-3 with TRBJ2-5, with a possible D match to TRBD2 (6 bases). The CDR3 is 16 amino acids. Trimming stripped 0 bases from V and 5 bases from J, with 16 bases between. Germline CDR1 is SGHTA and CDR2 is FQGTGA. The CDR3 protein is CASSLTPPGGLETQYF. The CDR3 coding sequence is TGTGCCAGCAGCTTAACTCCCCCCGGGGGACTGGAGACCCAGTACTTC.

V usage is TRBV7-3 and J usage is TRBJ2-1; possible D gene TRBD1, 6 bases. CDR3 size: 13 residues. V was pared by 1 base and J by 10 bases, with 11 bases between. Looked up from germline, CDR1 is SGHTA and CDR2 is FQGTGA. The CDR3 DNA is TGTGCCAGCAGCTTAAGAGGACAGCAGGAGCAGTTCTTC. Amino acids: CASSLRGQQEQFF.